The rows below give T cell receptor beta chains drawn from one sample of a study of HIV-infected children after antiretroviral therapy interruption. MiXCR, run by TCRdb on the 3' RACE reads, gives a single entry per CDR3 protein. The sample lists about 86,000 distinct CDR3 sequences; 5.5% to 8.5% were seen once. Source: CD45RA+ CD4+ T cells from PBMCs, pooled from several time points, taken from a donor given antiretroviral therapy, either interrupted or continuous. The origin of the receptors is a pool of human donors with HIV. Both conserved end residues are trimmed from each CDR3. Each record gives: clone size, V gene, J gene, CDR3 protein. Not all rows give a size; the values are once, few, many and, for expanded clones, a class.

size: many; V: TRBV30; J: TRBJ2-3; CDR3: AWSGLSTDTQY
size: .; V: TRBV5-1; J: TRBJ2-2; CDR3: ASSLPNTGELF
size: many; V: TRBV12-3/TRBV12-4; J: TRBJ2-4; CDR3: ASSLIPGDIQY
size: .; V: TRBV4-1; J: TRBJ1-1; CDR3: ASSQIGRKTEAF
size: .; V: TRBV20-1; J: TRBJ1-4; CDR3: SAREGAQANEKLF
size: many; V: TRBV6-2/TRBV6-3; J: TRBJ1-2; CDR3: ASSYGQGSRSFIYGYT
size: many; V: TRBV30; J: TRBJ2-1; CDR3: AWSEGSEQF
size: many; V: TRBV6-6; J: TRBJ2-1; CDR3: ASRSGGAVNEQF
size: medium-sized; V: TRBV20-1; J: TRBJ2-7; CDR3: SASGLAGGTYEQY
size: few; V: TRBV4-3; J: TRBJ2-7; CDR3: ASSQVGPTLEQY
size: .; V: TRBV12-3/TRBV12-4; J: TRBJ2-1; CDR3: ASSLGQGVRSYNEQF
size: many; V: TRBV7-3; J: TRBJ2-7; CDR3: ASSLRTSGAEQY
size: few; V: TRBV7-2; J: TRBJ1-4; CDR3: ASSPDNSEKLF
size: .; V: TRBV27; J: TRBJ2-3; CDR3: ASSGAATQY
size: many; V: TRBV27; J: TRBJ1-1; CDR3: ASSRTTGTGNTEAF